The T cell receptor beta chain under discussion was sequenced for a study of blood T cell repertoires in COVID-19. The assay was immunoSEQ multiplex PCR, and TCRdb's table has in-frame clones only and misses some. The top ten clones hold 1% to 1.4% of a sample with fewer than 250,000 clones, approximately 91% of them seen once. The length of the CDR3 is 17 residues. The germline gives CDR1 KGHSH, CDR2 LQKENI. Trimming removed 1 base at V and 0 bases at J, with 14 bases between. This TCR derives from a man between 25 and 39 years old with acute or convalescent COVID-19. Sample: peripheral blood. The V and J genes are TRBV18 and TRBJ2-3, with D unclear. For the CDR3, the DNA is TGTGCCAGCTCACCACTAGAGGCAGCAAAAAGCACAGATACGCAGTATTTT. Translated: CASSPLEAAKSTDTQYF.